These 9 T cell receptor beta chains were all obtained from the same sample, sequenced in a study of shared clonotypes between healthy human individuals (dated by TCRdb to about 2020). The library was obtained by the immunoSEQ multiplex PCR assay. Sourced from immuneACCESS, this table was stored by TCRdb with only in-frame sequences that have V and J called. A share of the clones is absent; for the studies checked, an unresolved V gene accounts for under half, and the remainder has no known explanation. This sample has approximately 2,300,000 clones in its table, and 85% to 95% of those were observed once. Approximately 0.4% of the sample goes to the ten largest clones. The specimen was naive CD4+ T cells from PBMCs. In light of the paper, this sample's cell subset or site label describes: CD45RA+ positively selected. These receptors were taken from a man aged 18 to 29 in good health. Some clones in this sample may be carry-over from other donors' samples.

Of note for this clone: Other DNA sequences in the same sample also yield this CDR3. This chain links TRBV19 with TRBJ2-7; TRBD1 agrees at 7 bases. Germline lookup yields CDR1 LNHDA and CDR2 SQIVND (reference sequence). V was pared by 2 bases and J by 3 bases, with 4 bases of the junction left unmatched. The CDR3 is 14 amino acids. The CDR3 reads CASSIMGQYYEQYF. CDR3 in DNA: TGTGCCAGTAGTATAATGGGACAGTACTACGAGCAGTACTTC.

As for this clone: The sample carries other DNA sequences with the same CDR3. The gene calls are TRBV7-3 and TRBJ2-2; D not resolved. Looked up from germline, CDR1 is SGHTA and CDR2 is FQGTGA. The ends were cut back, 2 bases at V and 1 base at J, with 8 bases in the middle. The length of the CDR3 is 15 residues. CDR3 DNA sequence: TGTGCCAGCAGCTTAGGTGGGGTGAACACCGGGGAGCTGTTTTTT. Translation gives CASSLGGVNTGELFF.

The rearrangement joins TRBV10-3 to TRBJ1-2, with TRBD1 as a possible D gene (5 bases). The V end lost 2 bases, the J end lost 8 bases, and 9 bases lay between the germline ends. The CDR3 is 12 amino acids. Germline V gives CDR1 ENHRY, CDR2 SYGVKD. The CDR3 DNA follows: TGTGCCATCAGTGAGGGGACTGGGGGCTACACCTTC. Protein: CAISEGTGGYTF.

This clone has a single count. This chain uses TRBV10-1 with TRBJ2-2, with a tentative D call TRBD1 (6 bases). V was shortened by 3 bases and J by 4 bases, with 9 bases between the two germline ends. Germline assignment: CDR1 WNHNN and CDR2 SYGVQD (reference sequence). CDR3 length equals 14 residues. The CDR3 here is CASSETGSTGELFF. The CDR3 DNA reads TGCGCCAGCAGTGAAACAGGGTCCACCGGGGAGCTGTTTTTT.

This chain links TRBV2 with TRBJ2-7; D possibly corresponds to TRBD2 (5 bases). The length of the CDR3 is 12 residues. CDR1 and CDR2 from the germline V gene are SNHLY and FYNNEI. V was cut by 6 bases and J by 3 bases, with 9 bases left in between. DNA for the CDR3: TGTGCCAGCAGCCTAGCTGGCTACGAGCAGTACTTC. It codes for CASSLAGYEQYF. Based on the CDR3 plus reference TRBV2 and TRBJ2-7, the full variable domain is EPEVTQTPSHQVTQMGQEVILRCVPISNHLYFYWYRQILGQKVEFLVSFYNNEISEKSEIFDDQFSVERPDGSNFTLKIRSTKLEDSAMYFCASSLAGYEQYFGPGTRLTVT.

As to this clone: The same CDR3 can be traced to other DNA sequences in this sample. This chain connects TRBV25-1 to TRBJ2-1; no clear D. The CDR3 covers 16 residues. Germline V CDR1 and CDR2: MGHDK, SYGVNS. Trimming took 0 bases from V and 0 from J, leaving 9 bases between them. The CDR3 DNA is TGTGCCAGCAGTGAATATGGCGGAATCTCCTACAATGAGCAGTTCTTC. It is translated as CASSEYGGISYNEQFF.

CDR3 sequence: CASSSRGQYEQYF. CDR3 DNA: TGTGCCAGCAGCTCCAGGGGGCAATACGAGCAGTACTTC. The chain combines TRBV5-4 with TRBJ2-7, with 8 bases that match TRBD1. Germline lookup yields CDR1 SGHNT and CDR2 YYREEE (reference sequence). Germline trimming cut 3 bases from V and 4 bases from J; bases unmatched to any gene: 3. The CDR3 contains 13 residues.

The V and J genes are TRBV19 and TRBJ2-3; D gene uncertain. Trimming stripped 3 bases from V and 3 bases from J, with 13 bases between. Germline values: CDR1 LNHDA, CDR2 SQIVND (reference sequence). The length of the CDR3 is 15 residues. This CDR3 reads CASSIGRKRTDTQYF. The CDR3 coding sequence is TGTGCCAGTAGTATTGGGCGGAAACGAACAGATACGCAGTATTTT.

The chain combines TRBV27 with TRBJ2-2; 8 nucleotides line up with TRBD2. This CDR3 spans 16 amino acids. V lost 8 bases and J lost 4; bases outside the gene matches: 12. Germline CDR1 MNHEY, CDR2 SMNVEV (reference sequence). The CDR3 DNA is TGTGCCAGCCTCGAATCACTAGCGGTAGGCACCGGGGAGCTGTTTTTT. Translation: CASLESLAVGTGELFF.